This record looks at one T cell receptor (beta chain) sequence and its context. This specimen belongs to a study of sequential checkpoint blockade in melanoma. Study context: First-line arms were nivolumab then ipilimumab, or the reverse, randomized 1:1.

Documented treatment: randomized to nivolumab then ipilimumab (arm A) or the reverse (arm B). From thawed PBMCs, live CD3+CD8+ cells negative for CD19 and CD56 were sorted. V was pared by 3 bases and J by 6 bases, with 20 bases between. From germline, CDR1 is LGHNA and CDR2 YNFKEQ. This CDR3 is built from 17 residues. The protocol was immunoSEQ multiplex PCR, while the TCRdb copy is restricted to in-frame clones and leaves out a portion. Of some 35,000 clones listed, about 88% are singletons. This specimen consisted of CD8+ T cells sorted from blood (inferred from file names), obtained from a patient given nivolumab and ipilimumab in sequence. The clonotype was recovered from a human donor with melanoma. The rearrangement links TRBV4-2 to TRBJ2-2; TRBD1 is a possible D gene (5 bases). This CDR3 is CASSHPIRRVGPGELFF. CDR3 DNA: TGTGCCAGCAGCCACCCCATTAGACGGGTGGGGCCCGGGGAGCTGTTTTTT.